The entry that follows covers one T cell receptor beta chain sequence. The sample comes from a study of blood T cell repertoires in COVID-19. The V gene end was trimmed by 5 bases and the J gene end by 5 bases; junction bases not matched to a gene: 5. The CDR3 totals 15 residues. Germline CDR1 and CDR2: SGHAT and FQNNGV. Clones were sequenced by immunoSEQ multiplex PCR, and TCRdb holds only the in-frame ones, with some missing. The sample lists about 33,000 clones, about 85% seen once, with 7.3% in the top ten. The gene calls are TRBV11-2 and TRBJ2-5; 13 nucleotides match TRBD2. Sequences were obtained from peripheral blood. This TCR was sampled from a human donor in a cohort sampled during active COVID-19. CDR3 coding DNA: TGTGCCAGCAGCCCGACTAGCGGGGGGCGGGAGACCCAGTACTTC. Its protein product is CASSPTSGGRETQYF.